What follows are 7 T cell receptor beta chains derived from one specimen sequenced in a study of blood T cell repertoires in COVID-19. TCRdb's copy holds only in-frame clones and misses some; the assay was immunoSEQ multiplex PCR. The sample records fewer than 200,000 clones, about nine tenths being singletons. The sequenced sample consisted of peripheral blood. The receptors originated from a man between 60 and 75 years old with acute or convalescent COVID-19.

This sequence joins TRBV5-1 and TRBJ1-5; no clear D gene. V lost 3 bases and J lost 10, with 17 bases in between. The CDR3 is 14 residues long. CDR1 is SGHRS, CDR2 YFSETQ, per germline. DNA of the CDR3: TGCGCCAGCAGCTCAAGCGGATCGATGGATCCCCAGCATTTT. Translated, it gives CASSSSGSMDPQHF.

This chain joins TRBV7-2 and TRBJ1-5; the match to TRBD1 covers 10 bases. After removal of 6 bases from V and 7 bases from J, the junction contained 9 bases not matched to a gene. The CDR3 runs 15 residues. Per germline, CDR1 SGHTA and CDR2 FQGNSA. CDR3 region: CASSPVGTGAQPQHF. CDR3 bases: TGTGCCAGCAGTCCCGTCGGGACAGGGGCCCAGCCCCAGCATTTT.

The chain has TRBV3-1 (or the pseudogene TRBV3-2) and TRBJ1-1; a weak D match, TRBD1 (6 bases). From germline, CDR1 is LGHDT and CDR2 YNNKEL (reference sequence). The CDR3 runs 15 residues. Trimming removed 3 bases from V and 8 bases from J, with 19 bases in between. Here the CDR3 reads CASSQLGTLVLEAFF. DNA for the CDR3: TGTGCCAGCAGCCAGTTGGGGACATTGGTCTTAGAAGCTTTCTTT.

Points on this clone: The identical CDR3 is also encoded by other nucleotide sequences in the sample. The chain joins TRBV6-2 or TRBV6-3 to TRBJ1-2; maybe TRBD1 (5 bases). The CDR3 totals 12 residues. Germline loops: CDR1 MNHEY, CDR2 SVGEGT. Trimming took off 6 bases at V and 4 bases at J, with 9 bases between the two ends. DNA of the CDR3: TGTGCCAGCAGCCGCGGGGGCTATGGCTACACCTTC. Protein product: CASSRGGYGYTF.

Comment on this clone: The junction differs from germline at one of its ends, possibly a read error. The chain has TRBV14 and TRBJ1-2; the D gene is possibly TRBD1 (6 bases). The length of the CDR3 is 11 residues. Germline-derived CDR1 and CDR2 are SGHDN and FVKESK. In DNA form, the CDR3 reads TGTGCCAGCAGCCAGGCCGGGACAAACTACTTC. Translated: CASSQAGTNYF.

The chain carries TRBV27 and TRBJ1-2; 7 bases are shared with TRBD1. The CDR3 length is 12 residues. Germline CDR1 and CDR2: MNHEY and SMNVEV (reference sequence). Unmatched junction bases numbered 7, after V lost 9 bases and J lost 6 bases. For the CDR3, the DNA is TGTGCCAGTTTACAGGGGTTCGATGGCTACACCTTC. Translated: CASLQGFDGYTF.

V usage is TRBV2 and J usage is TRBJ1-2, with D perhaps TRBD1 (6 bases). Germline V gives CDR1 SNHLY, CDR2 FYNNEI. Trimming left V 7 bases short and J 5 bases short, with 11 bases between. This CDR3 is built from 12 residues. The CDR3 DNA reads TGTGCCAGCACAGACAGGCCATATGGCTACACCTTC. It translates to CASTDRPYGYTF.